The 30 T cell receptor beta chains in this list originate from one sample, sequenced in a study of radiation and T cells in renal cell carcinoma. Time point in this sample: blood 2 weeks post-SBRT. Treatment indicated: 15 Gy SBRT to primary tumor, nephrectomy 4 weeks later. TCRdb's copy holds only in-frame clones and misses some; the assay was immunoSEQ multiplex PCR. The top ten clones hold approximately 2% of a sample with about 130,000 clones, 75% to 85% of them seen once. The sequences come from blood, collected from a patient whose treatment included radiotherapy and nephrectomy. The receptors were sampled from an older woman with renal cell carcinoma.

CDR3 sequence reads: CASSPRQVNQPQHF. Here the CDR3 DNA reads TGTGCCAGCAGCCCCCGACAGGTTAATCAGCCCCAGCATTTT. The chain is built from TRBV9 and TRBJ1-5; D may be TRBD1 (6 bases). V lost 4 bases to trimming and J lost 4 bases, with 12 bases between them. The germline gives CDR1 SGDLS, CDR2 YYNGEE. This CDR3 has 14 residues.

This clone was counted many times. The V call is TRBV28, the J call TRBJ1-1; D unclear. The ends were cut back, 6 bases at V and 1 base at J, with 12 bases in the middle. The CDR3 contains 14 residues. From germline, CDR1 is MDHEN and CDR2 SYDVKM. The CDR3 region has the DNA TGTGCCAGCAGCAAACCGGGAAAGAACACTGAAGCTTTCTTT. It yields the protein CASSKPGKNTEAFF.

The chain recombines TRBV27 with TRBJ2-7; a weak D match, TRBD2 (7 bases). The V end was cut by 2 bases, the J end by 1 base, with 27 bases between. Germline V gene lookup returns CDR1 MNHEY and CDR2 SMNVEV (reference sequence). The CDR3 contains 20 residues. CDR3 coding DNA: TGTGCCAGCAGTTTAAATGGGCGTGGGGGGGCATCCCATGAGTCCTACGAGCAGTACTTC. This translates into CASSLNGRGGASHESYEQYF.

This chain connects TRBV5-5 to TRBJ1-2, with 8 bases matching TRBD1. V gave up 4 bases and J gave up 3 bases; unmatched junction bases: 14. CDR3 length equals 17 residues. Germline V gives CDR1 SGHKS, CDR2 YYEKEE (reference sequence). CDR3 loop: CASSANRDRIIYYGYTF. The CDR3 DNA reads TGTGCCAGCAGCGCTAACCGGGACAGGATCATATACTATGGCTACACCTTC.

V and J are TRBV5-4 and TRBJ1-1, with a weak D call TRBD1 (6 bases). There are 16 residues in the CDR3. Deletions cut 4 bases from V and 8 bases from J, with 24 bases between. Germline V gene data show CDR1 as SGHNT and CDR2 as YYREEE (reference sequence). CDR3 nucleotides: TGTGCCAGCAGCGCTGAGCTGACAGGTCTGGGGGCCGAAGCTTTCTTT. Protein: CASSAELTGLGAEAFF. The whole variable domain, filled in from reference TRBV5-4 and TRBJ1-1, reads ETGVTQSPTHLIKTRGQQVTLRCSSQSGHNTVSWYQQALGQGPQFIFQYYREEENGRGNFPPRFSGLQFPNYSSELNVNALELDDSALYLCASSAELTGLGAEAFFGQGTRLTVV.

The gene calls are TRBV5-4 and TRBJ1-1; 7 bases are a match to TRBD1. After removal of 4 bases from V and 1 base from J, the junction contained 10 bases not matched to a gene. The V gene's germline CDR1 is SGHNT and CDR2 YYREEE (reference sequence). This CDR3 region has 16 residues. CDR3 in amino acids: CASSSEQGPGNTEAFF. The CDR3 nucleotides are TGTGCCAGCAGCAGTGAACAGGGGCCCGGGAACACTGAAGCTTTCTTT.

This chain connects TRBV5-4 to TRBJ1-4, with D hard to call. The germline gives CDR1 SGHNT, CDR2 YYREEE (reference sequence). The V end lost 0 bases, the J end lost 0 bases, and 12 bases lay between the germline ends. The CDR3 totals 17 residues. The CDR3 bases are TGTGCCAGCAGCTTGGACCGGGGTGGGGCAACTAATGAAAAACTGTTTTTT. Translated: CASSLDRGGATNEKLFF.

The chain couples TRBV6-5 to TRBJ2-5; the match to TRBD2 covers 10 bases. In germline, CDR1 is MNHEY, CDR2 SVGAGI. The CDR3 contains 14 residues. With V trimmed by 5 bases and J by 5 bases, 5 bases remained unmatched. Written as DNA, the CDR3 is TGTGCCAGCAGTCTCCTAGCGGGAGTGGAGACCCAGTACTTC. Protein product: CASSLLAGVETQYF.

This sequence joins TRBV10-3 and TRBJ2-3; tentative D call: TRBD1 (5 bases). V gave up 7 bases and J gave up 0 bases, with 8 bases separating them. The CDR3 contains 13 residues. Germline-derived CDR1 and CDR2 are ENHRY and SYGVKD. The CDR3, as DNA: TGTGCCATCAAGGGGTACAGCACAGATACGCAGTATTTT. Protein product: CAIKGYSTDTQYF.

DNA of the CDR3: TGTGCCAGTATGAGTCCGGTGCTCAAAAACATTCAGTACTTC. This translates into CASMSPVLKNIQYF. The genes are TRBV19 and TRBJ2-4; no clear D. The CDR3 spans 14 residues. V was trimmed by 7 bases and J by 3 bases, leaving 13 bases between them. CDR1 LNHDA and CDR2 SQIVND come from the germline V gene (reference sequence).

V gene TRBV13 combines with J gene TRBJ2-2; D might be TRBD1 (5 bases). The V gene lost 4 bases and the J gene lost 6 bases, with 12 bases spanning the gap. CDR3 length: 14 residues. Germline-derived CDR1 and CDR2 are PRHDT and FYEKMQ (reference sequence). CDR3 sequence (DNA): TGTGCCAGCAGCTCATATGGGGCGGCCGGGGAGCTGTTTTTT. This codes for CASSSYGAAGELFF.

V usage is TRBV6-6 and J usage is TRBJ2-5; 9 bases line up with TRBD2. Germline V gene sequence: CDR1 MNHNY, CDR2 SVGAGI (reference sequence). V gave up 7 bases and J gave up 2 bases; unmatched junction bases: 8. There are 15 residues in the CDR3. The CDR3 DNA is TGTGCCAGCATATCTAGCGGGACTATTCAAGAGACCCAGTACTTC. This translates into CASISSGTIQETQYF.

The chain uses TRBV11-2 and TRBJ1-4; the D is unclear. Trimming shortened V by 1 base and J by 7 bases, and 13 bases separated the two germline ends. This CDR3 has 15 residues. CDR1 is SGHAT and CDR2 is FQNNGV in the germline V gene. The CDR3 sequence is CASSLGGPFGEKLFF. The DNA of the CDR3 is TGTGCCAGCAGCTTAGGAGGCCCATTTGGTGAAAAACTGTTTTTT.

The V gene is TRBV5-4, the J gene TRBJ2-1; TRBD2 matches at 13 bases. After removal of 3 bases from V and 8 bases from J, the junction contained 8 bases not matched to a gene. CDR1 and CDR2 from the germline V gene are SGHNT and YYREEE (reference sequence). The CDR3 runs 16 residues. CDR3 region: CASSSGGLAGFDEQFF. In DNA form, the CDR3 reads TGTGCCAGCAGCTCCGGGGGACTAGCGGGATTCGATGAGCAGTTCTTC.

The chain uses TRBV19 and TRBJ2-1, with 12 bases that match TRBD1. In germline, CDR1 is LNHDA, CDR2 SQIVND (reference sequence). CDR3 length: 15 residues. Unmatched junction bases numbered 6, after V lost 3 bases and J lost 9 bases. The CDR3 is CASSISGTGGVEQFF. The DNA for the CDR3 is TGTGCCAGTAGTATCTCCGGGACAGGGGGCGTTGAGCAGTTCTTC.

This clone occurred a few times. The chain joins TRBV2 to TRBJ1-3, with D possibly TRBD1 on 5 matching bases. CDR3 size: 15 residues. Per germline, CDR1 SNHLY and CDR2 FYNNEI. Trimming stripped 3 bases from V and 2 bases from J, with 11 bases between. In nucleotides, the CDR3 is TGTGCCAGCAGTGAGGTCGGGGCAGCTGGAAACACCATATATTTT. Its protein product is CASSEVGAAGNTIYF.

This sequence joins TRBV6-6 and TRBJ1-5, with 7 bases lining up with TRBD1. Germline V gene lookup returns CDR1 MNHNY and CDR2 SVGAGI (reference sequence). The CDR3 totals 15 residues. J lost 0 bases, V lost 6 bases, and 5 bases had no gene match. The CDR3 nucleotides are TGTGCCAGCAGAGCCGGGACAGTTAGCAATCAGCCCCAGCATTTT. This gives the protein CASRAGTVSNQPQHF.

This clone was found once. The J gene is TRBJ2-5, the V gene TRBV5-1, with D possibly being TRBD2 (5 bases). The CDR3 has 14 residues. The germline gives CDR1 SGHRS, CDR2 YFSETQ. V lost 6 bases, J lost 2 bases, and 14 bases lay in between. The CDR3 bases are TGCGCCAGCACCCTTTGGTCGGGGCAAGAGACCCAGTACTTC. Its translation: CASTLWSGQETQYF.

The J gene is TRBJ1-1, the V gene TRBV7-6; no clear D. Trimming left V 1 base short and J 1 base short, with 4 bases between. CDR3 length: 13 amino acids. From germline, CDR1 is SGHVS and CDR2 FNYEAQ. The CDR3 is CASSLEQNTEAFF. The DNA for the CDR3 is TGTGCCAGCAGCTTAGAACAGAACACTGAAGCTTTCTTT.

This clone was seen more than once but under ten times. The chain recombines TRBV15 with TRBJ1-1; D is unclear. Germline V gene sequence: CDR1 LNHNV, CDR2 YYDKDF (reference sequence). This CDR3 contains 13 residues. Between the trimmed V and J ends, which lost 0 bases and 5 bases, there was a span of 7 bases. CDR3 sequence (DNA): TGTGCCACCAGCAGAGATTTGGGGACTGAAGCTTTCTTT. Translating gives CATSRDLGTEAFF.

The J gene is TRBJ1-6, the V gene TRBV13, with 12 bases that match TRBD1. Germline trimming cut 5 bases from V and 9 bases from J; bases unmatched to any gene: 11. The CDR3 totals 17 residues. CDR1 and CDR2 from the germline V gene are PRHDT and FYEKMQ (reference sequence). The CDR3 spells CASSPGGTGGRGSPLHF. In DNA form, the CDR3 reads TGTGCCAGCAGCCCGGGCGGGACAGGGGGCAGGGGTTCACCCCTCCACTTT.

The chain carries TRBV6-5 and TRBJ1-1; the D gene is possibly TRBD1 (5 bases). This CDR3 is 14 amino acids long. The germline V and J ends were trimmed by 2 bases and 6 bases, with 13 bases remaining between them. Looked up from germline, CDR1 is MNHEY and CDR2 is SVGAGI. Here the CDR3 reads CASSYGTDYAEAFF. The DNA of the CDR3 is TGTGCCAGCAGTTACGGGACGGACTATGCTGAAGCTTTCTTT.

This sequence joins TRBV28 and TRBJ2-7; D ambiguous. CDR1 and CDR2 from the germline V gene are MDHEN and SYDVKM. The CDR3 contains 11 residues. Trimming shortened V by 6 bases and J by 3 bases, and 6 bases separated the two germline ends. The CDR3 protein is CASRGYYEQYF. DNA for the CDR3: TGTGCCAGCAGGGGATACTACGAGCAGTACTTC.

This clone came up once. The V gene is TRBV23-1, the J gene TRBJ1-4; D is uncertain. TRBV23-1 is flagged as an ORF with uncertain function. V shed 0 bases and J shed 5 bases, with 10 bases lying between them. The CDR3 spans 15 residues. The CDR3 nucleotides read TGCGCCAGCAGTCAATCGACGTACCAGAATGAAAAACTGTTTTTT. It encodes CASSQSTYQNEKLFF.

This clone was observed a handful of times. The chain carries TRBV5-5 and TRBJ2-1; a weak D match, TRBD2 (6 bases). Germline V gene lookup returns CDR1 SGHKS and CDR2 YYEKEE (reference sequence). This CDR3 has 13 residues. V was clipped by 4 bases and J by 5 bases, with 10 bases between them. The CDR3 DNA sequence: TGTGCCAGCAGCCCGGAGGGCCACAATGAGCAGTTCTTC. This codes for CASSPEGHNEQFF.

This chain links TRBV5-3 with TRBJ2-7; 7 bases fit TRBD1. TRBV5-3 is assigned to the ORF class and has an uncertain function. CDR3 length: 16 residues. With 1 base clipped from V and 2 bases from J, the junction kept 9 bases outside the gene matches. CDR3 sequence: CARSLSPGQRPYEQYF. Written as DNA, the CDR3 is TGTGCCAGAAGCTTGAGTCCGGGACAGAGACCCTACGAGCAGTACTTC.

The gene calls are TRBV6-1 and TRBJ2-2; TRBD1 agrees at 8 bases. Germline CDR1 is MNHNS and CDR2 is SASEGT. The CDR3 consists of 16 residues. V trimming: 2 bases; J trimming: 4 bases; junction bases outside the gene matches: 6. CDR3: CASSETGQGGTGELFF. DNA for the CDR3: TGTGCCAGCAGTGAAACAGGACAGGGAGGCACCGGGGAGCTGTTTTTT.

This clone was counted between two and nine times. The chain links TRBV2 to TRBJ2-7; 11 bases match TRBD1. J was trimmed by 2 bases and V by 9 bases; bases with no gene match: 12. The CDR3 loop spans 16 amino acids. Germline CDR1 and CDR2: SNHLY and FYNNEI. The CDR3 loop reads CARGSIPGQGAYEQYF. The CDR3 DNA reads TGTGCCAGGGGGAGTATACCGGGACAGGGGGCCTACGAGCAGTACTTC.

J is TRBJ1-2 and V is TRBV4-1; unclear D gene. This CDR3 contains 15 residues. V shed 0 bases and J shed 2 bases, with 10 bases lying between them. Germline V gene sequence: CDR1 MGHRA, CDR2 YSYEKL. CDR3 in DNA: TGCGCCAGCAGCCAAGAACCCACGGTGAACTATGGCTACACCTTC. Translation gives CASSQEPTVNYGYTF.

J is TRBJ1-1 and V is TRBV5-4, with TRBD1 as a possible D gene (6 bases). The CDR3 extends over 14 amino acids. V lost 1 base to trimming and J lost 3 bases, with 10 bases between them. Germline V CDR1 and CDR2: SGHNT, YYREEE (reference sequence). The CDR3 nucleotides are TGTGCCAGCAGCTTGAGGGGGGTCGACACTGAAGCTTTCTTT. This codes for CASSLRGVDTEAFF.